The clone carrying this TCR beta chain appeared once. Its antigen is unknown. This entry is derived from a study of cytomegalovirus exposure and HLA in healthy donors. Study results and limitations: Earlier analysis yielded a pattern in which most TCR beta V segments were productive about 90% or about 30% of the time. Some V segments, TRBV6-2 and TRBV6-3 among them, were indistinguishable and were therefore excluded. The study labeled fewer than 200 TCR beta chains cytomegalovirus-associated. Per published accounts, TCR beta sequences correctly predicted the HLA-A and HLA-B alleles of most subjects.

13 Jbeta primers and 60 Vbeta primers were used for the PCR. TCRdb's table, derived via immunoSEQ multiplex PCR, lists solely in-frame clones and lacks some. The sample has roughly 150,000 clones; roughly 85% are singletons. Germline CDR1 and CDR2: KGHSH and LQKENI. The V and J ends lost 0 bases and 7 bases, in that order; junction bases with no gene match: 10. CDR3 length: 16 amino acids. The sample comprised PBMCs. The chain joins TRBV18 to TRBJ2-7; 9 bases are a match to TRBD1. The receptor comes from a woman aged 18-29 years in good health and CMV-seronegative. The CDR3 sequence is CASSPPTGTGLPEQYF. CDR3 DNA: TGTGCCAGCTCACCACCGACCGGGACAGGGTTGCCAGAGCAGTACTTC.